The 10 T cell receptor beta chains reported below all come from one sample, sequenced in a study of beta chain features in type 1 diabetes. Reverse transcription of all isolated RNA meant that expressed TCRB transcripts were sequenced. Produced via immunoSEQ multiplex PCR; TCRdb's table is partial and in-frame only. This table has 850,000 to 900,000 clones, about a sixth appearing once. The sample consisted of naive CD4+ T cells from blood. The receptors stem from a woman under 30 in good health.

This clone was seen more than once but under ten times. This chain's CDR3 is CASSGTGTKNTGELFF. CDR3 DNA sequence: TGTGCCAGCAGCGGCACCGGGACTAAAAACACCGGGGAGCTGTTTTTT. This chain connects TRBV7-2 to TRBJ2-2, with 7 positions matching TRBD2. The CDR3 spans 16 residues. V lost 5 bases, J lost 2 bases, and 8 bases stayed unmatched. Germline V lookup: CDR1 SGHTA, CDR2 FQGNSA.

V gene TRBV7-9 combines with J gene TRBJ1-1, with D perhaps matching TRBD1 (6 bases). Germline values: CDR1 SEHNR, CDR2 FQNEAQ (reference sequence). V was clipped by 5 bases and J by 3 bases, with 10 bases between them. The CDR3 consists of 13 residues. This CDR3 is CASSMDRDTEAFF. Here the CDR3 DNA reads TGTGCCAGCAGCATGGACAGAGACACTGAAGCTTTCTTT.

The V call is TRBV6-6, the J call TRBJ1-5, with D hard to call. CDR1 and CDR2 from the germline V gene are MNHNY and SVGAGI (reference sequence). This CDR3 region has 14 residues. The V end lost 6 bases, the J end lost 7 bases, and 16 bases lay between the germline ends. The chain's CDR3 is CASRLGLAGQPQHF. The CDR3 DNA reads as TGTGCCAGCAGACTGGGGTTGGCTGGGCAGCCCCAGCATTTT.

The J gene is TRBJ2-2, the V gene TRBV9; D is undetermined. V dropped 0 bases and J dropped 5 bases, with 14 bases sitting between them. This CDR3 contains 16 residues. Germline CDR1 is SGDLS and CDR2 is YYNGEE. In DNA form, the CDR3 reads TGTGCCAGCAGCGTAGAGCCCCGTACTATTACCGGGGAGCTGTTTTTT. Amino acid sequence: CASSVEPRTITGELFF.

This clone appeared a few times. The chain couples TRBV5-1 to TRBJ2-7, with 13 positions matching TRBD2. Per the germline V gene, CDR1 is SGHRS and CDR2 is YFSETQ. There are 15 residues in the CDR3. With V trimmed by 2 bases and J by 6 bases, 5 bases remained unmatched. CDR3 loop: CASSLEGLAGSEQYF. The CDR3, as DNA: TGCGCCAGCAGCTTAGAGGGACTAGCGGGAAGCGAGCAGTACTTC.

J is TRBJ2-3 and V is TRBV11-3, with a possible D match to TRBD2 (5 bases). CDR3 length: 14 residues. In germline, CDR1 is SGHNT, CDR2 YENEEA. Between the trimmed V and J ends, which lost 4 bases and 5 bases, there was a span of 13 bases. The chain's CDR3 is CASSSSRAEDTQYF. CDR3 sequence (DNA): TGTGCCAGCAGCTCTAGCCGGGCGGAAGATACGCAGTATTTT.

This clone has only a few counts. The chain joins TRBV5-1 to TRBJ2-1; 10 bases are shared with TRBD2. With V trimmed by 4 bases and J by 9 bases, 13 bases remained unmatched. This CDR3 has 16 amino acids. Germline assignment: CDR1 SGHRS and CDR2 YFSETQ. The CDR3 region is CASSAGPSGSGSEQFF. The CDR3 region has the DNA TGCGCCAGCAGCGCTGGGCCTAGCGGGAGTGGCAGTGAGCAGTTCTTC. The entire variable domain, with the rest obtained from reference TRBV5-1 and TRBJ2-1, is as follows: KAGVTQTPRYLIKTRGQQVTLSCSPISGHRSVSWYQQTPGQGLQFLFEYFSETQRNKGNFPGRFSGRQFSNSRSEMNVSTLELGDSALYLCASSAGPSGSGSEQFFGPGTRLTVL.

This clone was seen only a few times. The DNA for the CDR3 is TGCGCCAGCAGCCAAGTGGTGACAGGGGGGACAGTGAACACTGAAGCTTTCTTT. It yields the protein CASSQVVTGGTVNTEAFF. This rearrangement joins TRBV4-1 to TRBJ1-1, with TRBD1 matching over 9 bases. This CDR3 comprises 18 residues. V lost 1 base, J lost 0 bases, and 9 bases stayed unmatched. Germline CDR1 MGHRA, CDR2 YSYEKL.

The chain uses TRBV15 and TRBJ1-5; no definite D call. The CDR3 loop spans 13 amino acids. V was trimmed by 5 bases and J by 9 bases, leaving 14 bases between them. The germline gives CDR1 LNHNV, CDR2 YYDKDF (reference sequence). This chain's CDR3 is CATSGRVIRPQHF. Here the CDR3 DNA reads TGTGCCACCAGCGGACGGGTTATAAGGCCCCAGCATTTT.

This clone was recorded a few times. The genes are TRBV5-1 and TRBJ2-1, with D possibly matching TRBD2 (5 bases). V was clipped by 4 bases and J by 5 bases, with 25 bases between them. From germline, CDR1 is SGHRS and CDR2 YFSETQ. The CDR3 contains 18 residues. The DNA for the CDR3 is TGCGCCAGCAGCGTGGCTTTCCGGTTGCTAGCTGGAAACAATGAGCAGTTCTTC. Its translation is CASSVAFRLLAGNNEQFF.